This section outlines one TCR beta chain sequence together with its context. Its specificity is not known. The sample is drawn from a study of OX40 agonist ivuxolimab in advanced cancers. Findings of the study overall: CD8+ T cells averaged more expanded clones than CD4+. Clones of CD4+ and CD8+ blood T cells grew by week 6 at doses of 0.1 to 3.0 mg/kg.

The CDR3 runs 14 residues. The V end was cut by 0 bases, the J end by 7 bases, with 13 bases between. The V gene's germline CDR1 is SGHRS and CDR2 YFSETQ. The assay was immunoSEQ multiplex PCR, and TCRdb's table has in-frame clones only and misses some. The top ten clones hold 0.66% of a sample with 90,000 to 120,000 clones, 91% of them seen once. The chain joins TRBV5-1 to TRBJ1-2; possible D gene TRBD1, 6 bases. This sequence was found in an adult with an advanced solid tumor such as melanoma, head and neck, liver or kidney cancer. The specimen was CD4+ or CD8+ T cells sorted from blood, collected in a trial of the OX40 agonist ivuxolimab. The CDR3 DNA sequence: TGCGCCAGCAGCTTGGAAACAGGGTCCGTTGGCTACACCTTC. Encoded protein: CASSLETGSVGYTF.